This T cell receptor beta chain emerged from a study of OX40 agonist ivuxolimab in advanced cancers. For the study at large: The dose-escalation group included hepatocellular carcinoma, melanoma, renal cell carcinoma and head and neck cancer.

With 7 bases removed from V and 5 bases from J, the gap between germline ends came to 17 bases. This CDR3 is built from 14 residues. Germline V lookup: CDR1 KGHSH, CDR2 LQKENI. The protocol was immunoSEQ multiplex PCR, while the TCRdb copy is restricted to in-frame clones and leaves out a portion. Altogether approximately 67,000 clones are present, 90% to 95% being singletons, with the ten largest covering around 6.1%. The rearrangement uses TRBV18 and TRBJ1-2, with D maybe TRBD1 (5 bases). The sequence was obtained from an adult with an advanced solid tumor such as melanoma, head and neck, liver or kidney cancer. Source: CD4+ or CD8+ T cells sorted from blood, taken in a trial of the OX40 agonist ivuxolimab. DNA of the CDR3: TGTGCCAGCTTCAGCGGGGGGATCGAGTATGGCTACACCTTC. Its translation: CASFSGGIEYGYTF. Full variable domain (missing parts from reference TRBV18 and TRBJ1-2): NAGVMQNPRHLVRRRGQEARLRCSPMKGHSHVYWYRQLPEEGLKFMVYLQKENIIDESGMPKERFSAEFPKEGPSILRIQQVVRGDSAAYFCASFSGGIEYGYTFGSGTRLTVV.